The rows below give T cell receptor beta chains drawn from one sample of a study of blood T cell repertoires in COVID-19. The table came from immunoSEQ multiplex PCR; TCRdb's copy has only in-frame clones and leaves some out. Among over 150,000 clones listed, about 80% were seen once. Sequences were obtained from peripheral blood. These TCRs come from a man between 60 and 75 years old with acute or convalescent COVID-19. The CDR3 runs from the conserved cysteine through the conserved F or W. D genes are given only for firm matches. Not all rows give a size; the values are once, few, many and, for expanded clones, a class.

CDR3 protein	CDR3 DNA	V gene	clone size	J gene	D gene
CSVEDSAGRLNTEAFF	TGCAGCGTTGAAGATAGTGCGGGTCGATTAAACACTGAAGCTTTCTTT	TRBV29-1	NA	TRBJ1-1	NA
CASSSRVFRDGYTF	TGTGCCAGCAGCTCCAGGGTGTTTAGGGATGGCTACACCTTC	TRBV13	NA	TRBJ1-2	NA
CASSLFTGGDEQYF	TGTGCCAGCAGCTTATTCACGGGGGGGGACGAGCAGTACTTC	TRBV7-2	NA	TRBJ2-7	TRBD2
CASSKTSSYNEQFF	TGTGCCAGCAGCAAGACTAGCTCCTACAATGAGCAGTTCTTC	TRBV4-2	NA	TRBJ2-1	NA
CASSQDDLGNYGYTF	TGCGCCAGCAGCCAAGATGACTTGGGTAACTATGGCTACACCTTC	TRBV4-3	few	TRBJ1-2	NA
CASSDFTGGDYGYTF	TGTGCCAGCAGTGATTTTACAGGGGGTGACTATGGCTACACCTTC	TRBV2	NA	TRBJ1-2	TRBD1
CASSYLGGQETQYF	TGTGCCAGCAGTTACTTAGGGGGACAAGAGACCCAGTACTTC	TRBV6-5	NA	TRBJ2-5	NA
CASSLGGGREKLFF	TGTGCCAGCAGCCTTGGAGGGGGCCGGGAAAAACTGTTTTTT	TRBV13	NA	TRBJ1-4	TRBD1
CASSPSDSYGYTF	TGTGCCAGCTCACCATCTGACAGCTACGGCTACACCTTC	TRBV18	NA	TRBJ1-2	NA
CASSETRSDTQYF	TGTGCCAGCAGCGAAACTAGGTCAGATACGCAGTATTTT	TRBV3-1/TRBV3-2	NA	TRBJ2-3	NA
CASSSLDRNTEAFF	TGTGCCAGCAGCTCCCTGGACAGGAACACTGAAGCTTTCTTT	TRBV5-6	NA	TRBJ1-1	NA
CASSVEGAEQYF	TGTGCCAGCAGCGTAGAAGGGGCCGAGCAGTACTTC	TRBV9	NA	TRBJ2-7	NA
CASSEGRPGNTIYF	TGTGCCAGCAGTGAAGGGAGGCCTGGAAACACCATATATTTT	TRBV6-1	NA	TRBJ1-3	NA
CASSAGQGPSNTGELFF	TGTGCCAGCAGCGCGGGACAGGGCCCCTCGAACACCGGGGAGCTGTTTTTT	TRBV5-4	NA	TRBJ2-2	TRBD1
CAITQKGQGGDTQYF	TGTGCCATCACCCAAAAGGGACAGGGGGGAGATACGCAGTATTTT	TRBV10-3	NA	TRBJ2-3	TRBD1
CASSFRDRGIDEQFF	TGTGCCAGCAGCTTCCGGGACAGGGGGATCGATGAGCAGTTCTTC	TRBV7-3	few	TRBJ2-1	TRBD1
CASSPRDRPTDTQYF	TGTGCCAGCAGCCCCAGGGACAGACCCACAGATACGCAGTATTTT	TRBV7-6	NA	TRBJ2-3	TRBD1
CASSQAGLYEQYF	TGTGCCAGCAGCCAAGCTGGGCTCTACGAGCAGTACTTC	TRBV5-4	NA	TRBJ2-7	NA
CASSQELSSYNSPLHF	TGTGCCAGCAGCCAGGAGCTAAGCTCCTATAATTCACCCCTCCACTTT	TRBV3-1/TRBV3-2	NA	TRBJ1-6	NA
CASSPLDSPSYEQYF	TGCGCCAGCAGCCCTTTGGACAGCCCATCCTACGAGCAGTACTTC	TRBV5-1	NA	TRBJ2-7	NA
CASSPAGQAYGYTF	TGTGCCAGCAGCCCCGCGGGACAGGCCTATGGCTACACCTTC	TRBV7-3	NA	TRBJ1-2	TRBD1
CASSYSNQRSSPLHF	TGTGCCAGCAGTTACTCGAATCAGCGGAGCTCACCCCTCCACTTT	TRBV6-2/TRBV6-3	NA	TRBJ1-6	NA
CASSAWTGPSAGELFF	TGTGCCAGCAGCGCATGGACAGGCCCTTCGGCGGGGGAGCTGTTTTTT	TRBV11-2	few	TRBJ2-2	TRBD1
CASSEAGRRNTIYF	TGTGCCAGCAGTGAAGCAGGGAGGCGAAACACCATATATTTT	TRBV25-1	NA	TRBJ1-3	NA
CASSQTRGYYEQYF	TGCGCCAGCAGCCAAACCAGGGGGTACTACGAGCAGTACTTC	TRBV4-1	few	TRBJ2-7	TRBD1
CATSDSRLSYEQYF	TGTGCCACCAGTGATTCGCGACTCTCCTACGAGCAGTACTTC	TRBV24-1	NA	TRBJ2-7	NA
CASSHPTTGVGNTIYF	TGTGCCAGCAGCCACCCCACGACAGGGGTTGGAAACACCATATATTTT	TRBV14	NA	TRBJ1-3	TRBD1
CASSGSNEYTQETQYF	TGCGCCAGCAGTGGTTCCAATGAGTATACCCAAGAGACCCAGTACTTC	TRBV10-1	NA	TRBJ2-5	NA
CASSKAVAGGNQPQHF	NA	TRBV21-1	NA	TRBJ1-5	NA
CAISESPDRASGYTF	TGTGCCATCAGTGAGTCCCCGGACAGGGCCTCCGGCTACACCTTC	TRBV10-3	NA	TRBJ1-2	TRBD1
CASSTTGGASEKLFF	TGTGCCAGTAGTACGACAGGGGGCGCGAGTGAAAAACTGTTTTTT	TRBV19	NA	TRBJ1-4	TRBD1
CSTRTGDPMNTEAFF	TGCAGCACAAGGACAGGGGATCCCATGAACACTGAAGCTTTCTTT	TRBV29-1	NA	TRBJ1-1	TRBD1
CASSWGGTEAFF	TGTGCCAGCAGCTGGGGAGGCACTGAAGCTTTCTTT	TRBV5-6	NA	TRBJ1-1	NA
CSVDDRGIADTQYF	TGCAGCGTTGACGACAGGGGAATCGCAGATACGCAGTATTTT	TRBV29-1	NA	TRBJ2-3	TRBD1
CSASWRDRGDRAQHF	TGCAGTGCTAGTTGGAGGGACAGGGGGGATAGGGCCCAGCATTTT	TRBV20-1	NA	TRBJ1-5	TRBD1
CASSHEAPAGETDTQYF	TGTGCCAGCAGCCACGAGGCCCCAGCGGGGGAAACAGATACGCAGTATTTT	TRBV4-2	NA	TRBJ2-3	TRBD2
CAIAGGLQETQYF	TGTGCCATTGCCGGGGGGCTCCAAGAGACCCAGTACTTC	TRBV10-3	NA	TRBJ2-5	NA
CASRGANSGNTIYF	TGTGCCAGCAGGGGGGCCAACTCTGGAAACACCATATATTTT	TRBV2	NA	TRBJ1-3	NA
CATHSGGAGSYEQYF	TGTGCCACCCATAGCGGAGGGGCAGGGTCCTACGAGCAGTACTTC	TRBV19	NA	TRBJ2-7	NA
CASSVDGHQAYEQYF	TGTGCCAGCAGCGTAGACGGCCATCAGGCCTACGAGCAGTACTTC	TRBV9	NA	TRBJ2-7	NA
CASSPPPGHNIQYF	TGTGCCAGCAGCCCACCCCCTGGGCACAACATTCAGTACTTC	TRBV7-2	NA	TRBJ2-4	NA